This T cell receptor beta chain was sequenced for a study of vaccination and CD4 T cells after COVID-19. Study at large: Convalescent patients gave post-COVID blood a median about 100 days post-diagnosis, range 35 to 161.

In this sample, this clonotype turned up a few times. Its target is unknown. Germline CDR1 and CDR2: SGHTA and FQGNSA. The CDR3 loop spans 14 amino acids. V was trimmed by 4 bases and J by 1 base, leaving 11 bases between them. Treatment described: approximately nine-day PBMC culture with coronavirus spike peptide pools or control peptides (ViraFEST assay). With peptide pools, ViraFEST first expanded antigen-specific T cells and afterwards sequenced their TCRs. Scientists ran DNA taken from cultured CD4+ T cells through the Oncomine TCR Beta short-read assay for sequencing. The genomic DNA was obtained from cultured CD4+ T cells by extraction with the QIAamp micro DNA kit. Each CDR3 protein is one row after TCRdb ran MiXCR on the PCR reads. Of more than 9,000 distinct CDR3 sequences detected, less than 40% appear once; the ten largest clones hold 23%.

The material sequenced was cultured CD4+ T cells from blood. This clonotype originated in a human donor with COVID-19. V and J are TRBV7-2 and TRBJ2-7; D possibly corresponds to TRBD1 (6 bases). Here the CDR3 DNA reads TGTGCCAGCAGCTCATTGGACAGATCCTACGAGCAGTACTTC. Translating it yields CASSSLDRSYEQYF.